These T cell receptor beta chains were read from a single sample in a study of T-cell reconstitution after alpha-beta-depleted transplantation in children. TCRdb reprocessed the PCR reads with MiXCR, giving one entry per CDR3 protein. The sample carries 500,000 to 650,000 distinct CDR3 sequences, 13% recorded once. The source was PBMCs, mostly from graft donor cells, collected 360 days after TCRalphabeta/CD19-depleted stem cell transplant. These receptors came from a male patient between 5 and 17 years old who had a stem cell transplant for acute myeloid leukemia, so the T cells may come from the graft donor. CDR3s include the opening cysteine and the closing phenylalanine or tryptophan. A D gene is named only where the DNA matches it firmly. Rows give clone size only sometimes, using once, few, many, or a class for an expanded clone.

cdr3_aa,cdr3_nt,v_call,d_call,j_call,clone_size
CASSYGWTGVREKLFF,TGTGCCAGCAGTTACGGATGGACAGGGGTGAGGGAAAAACTGTTTTTT,TRBV6-5,TRBD1,TRBJ1-4,many
CATSDRGEGSYNEQFF,TGTGCCACCAGTGATCGGGGGGAGGGCTCCTACAATGAGCAGTTCTTC,TRBV24-1,TRBD2,TRBJ2-1,few
CASSLQGGKANYGYTF,TGTGCCAGCAGCTTACAGGGAGGGAAGGCTAACTATGGCTACACCTTC,TRBV7-4,-,TRBJ1-2,-
CASSLVRGERYEQYF,TGTGCCAGCAGCTTAGTAAGGGGGGAGAGATACGAGCAGTACTTC,TRBV7-2,-,TRBJ2-7,few
CASRLAGNTDTQYF,TGTGCCAGCCGACTAGCGGGAAACACAGATACGCAGTATTTT,TRBV19,TRBD2,TRBJ2-3,many
CSVEDRLAGVNTGELFF,TGCAGCGTTGAAGATCGGCTAGCGGGAGTGAACACCGGGGAGCTGTTTTTT,TRBV29-1,TRBD2,TRBJ2-2,-
CASSILSGGETQYF,TGTGCCAGCAGTATCCTTAGTGGTGGGGAGACCCAGTACTTC,TRBV27,-,TRBJ2-5,once
CSVVGGDRATDTQYF,TGCAGCGTTGTTGGAGGGGACAGGGCCACAGATACGCAGTATTTT,TRBV29-1,TRBD1,TRBJ2-3,few
CASRDKGLTGQFF,TGTGCCAGCCGGGACAAGGGTCTAACGGGGCAGTTCTTC,TRBV12-3/TRBV12-4,-,TRBJ2-1,-
CASSLLGAGLSLGSEQYF,TGTGCCAGCAGCTTGCTCGGGGCGGGCCTCAGCTTGGGGAGCGAGCAGTACTTC,TRBV5-5,-,TRBJ2-7,few
CASSLDLVRDTGELFF,TGTGCCAGCAGCTTAGACTTAGTCAGGGACACCGGGGAGCTGTTTTTT,TRBV7-2,-,TRBJ2-2,-
CASSHSQGRINEKLFF,TGTGCCAGCAGCCACTCACAGGGGCGGATTAATGAAAAACTGTTTTTT,TRBV7-9,TRBD1,TRBJ1-4,-
CASSSSGGTGTGELFF,TGTGCCAGCAGCAGTAGCGGGGGCACGGGCACCGGGGAGCTGTTTTTT,TRBV7-3,TRBD2,TRBJ2-2,-
CSVATWTGGAEQYF,TGCAGCGTCGCGACGTGGACAGGGGGCGCCGAGCAGTACTTC,TRBV29-1,TRBD1,TRBJ2-7,many
CASSPTAQGLSGANVLTF,TGTGCCAGCAGCCCGACTGCGCAGGGATTATCAGGGGCCAACGTCCTGACTTTC,TRBV11-2,-,TRBJ2-6,few
CASSKRTGSYEQYF,TGTGCCAGCAGCAAACGGACGGGCTCCTACGAGCAGTACTTC,TRBV6-1,-,TRBJ2-7,-
CASSPITGRIYNEQFF,TGTGCCAGCAGCCCGATCACCGGGAGAATCTACAATGAGCAGTTCTTC,TRBV12-3/TRBV12-4,-,TRBJ2-1,few
CASSPKSGRQFF,TGTGCCAGCTCACCAAAGAGCGGGAGGCAGTTCTTC,TRBV18,TRBD2,TRBJ2-1,-
CASSLGLAGTGANVLTF,TGTGCCAGCAGTTTAGGACTAGCGGGAACTGGGGCCAACGTCCTGACTTTC,TRBV12-3/TRBV12-4,TRBD2,TRBJ2-6,-
CASSEGPWGNEQFF,TGTGCCAGCAGCGAGGGACCCTGGGGCAATGAGCAGTTCTTC,TRBV9,-,TRBJ2-1,few
CASSQVRAVEQYF,TGTGCCAGCAGCCAAGTACGAGCTGTCGAGCAGTACTTC,TRBV14,-,TRBJ2-7,-
CASSHPSGSTDTQYF,TGTGCCAGCAGCCACCCTAGCGGGAGCACAGATACGCAGTATTTT,TRBV3-1,TRBD2,TRBJ2-3,-
CTLRPPGTRNNEQFF,TGCACCCTAAGACCTCCCGGGACACGAAACAATGAGCAGTTCTTC,TRBV20-1,-,TRBJ2-1,few